The 9 T cell receptor beta chains below come from one sample, sequenced in a study of blood T cell repertoires in COVID-19. The assay was immunoSEQ multiplex PCR, and TCRdb's table has in-frame clones only and misses some. The table shows tens of thousands of clones, with 86% occurring only once. Sample: peripheral blood. The receptors were gathered from a man aged 25 to 40 with acute or convalescent COVID-19.

V usage is TRBV5-1 and J usage is TRBJ1-5; perhaps TRBD1 as D (5 bases). The CDR3 sequence is 15 residues long. CDR1 is SGHRS and CDR2 is YFSETQ in the germline V gene. Trimming cost V 5 bases and J 0 bases, with 12 bases left between them. DNA for the CDR3: TGCGCCAGCAGTTTGCAGGGAACTAGCAATCAGCCCCAGCATTTT. It is translated as CASSLQGTSNQPQHF.

This rearrangement joins TRBV6-5 to TRBJ2-7, with 7 nucleotides matching TRBD1. V was pared by 5 bases and J by 3 bases, with 10 bases of the junction left unmatched. CDR1 and CDR2 from the germline V gene are MNHEY and SVGAGI. This CDR3 has 15 amino acids. The CDR3 here is CASSPTGSTHYEQYV. CDR3 nucleotide sequence: TGTGCCAGCAGTCCGACAGGGTCGACTCACTACGAGCAGTACGTC.

This clone has more than one count but fewer than ten. The chain has TRBV11-2 and TRBJ1-4; weak D call: TRBD1 (5 bases). This CDR3 region has 15 residues. Germline V gene lookup returns CDR1 SGHAT and CDR2 FQNNGV. V dropped 0 bases and J dropped 7 bases, with 12 bases sitting between them. CDR3 in amino acids: CASSLEAGRVEKLFF. CDR3 coding DNA: TGTGCCAGCAGCTTAGAGGCAGGGAGGGTTGAAAAACTGTTTTTT.

This chain uses TRBV6-6 with TRBJ1-5, with 8 positions matching TRBD1. V was clipped by 6 bases and J by 1 base; unmatched bases: 5. From germline, CDR1 is MNHNY and CDR2 SVGAGI (reference sequence). This CDR3 comprises 15 residues. The CDR3 DNA is TGTGCCAGCAGCCCCAGGGGGCAAAGCAATCAGCCCCAGCATTTT. Its translation: CASSPRGQSNQPQHF.

Only one count was recorded for this clone. The CDR3 region has the DNA TGTGCCAGCAGCTTGGCCTTCGTCCGACAAGTGGAGACCCAGTACTTC. Residues: CASSLAFVRQVETQYF. The chain is built from TRBV5-5 and TRBJ2-5; D remains ambiguous. Trimming pared 0 bases from V and 5 bases from J, leaving 17 bases between. Germline V gives CDR1 SGHKS, CDR2 YYEKEE (reference sequence). This CDR3 spans 16 amino acids.

V and J are TRBV18 and TRBJ1-1, with TRBD1 matching over 8 bases. Germline CDR1 reads KGHSH; CDR2 reads LQKENI. There are 15 residues in the CDR3. Unmatched junction bases numbered 10, after V lost 6 bases and J lost 4 bases. The CDR3 DNA is TGTGCCAGCTCGCCCAGTCAGGGGGCGAGCACTGAAGCTTTCTTT. Protein sequence: CASSPSQGASTEAFF.

The V call is TRBV7-2, the J call TRBJ2-2; the D gene is possibly TRBD1 (6 bases). Trimming took off 5 bases at V and 5 bases at J, with 9 bases between the two ends. Germline V lookup: CDR1 SGHTA, CDR2 FQGNSA. The CDR3 extends over 13 amino acids. The CDR3 spells CASSTTGTGELFF. For the CDR3, the DNA is TGTGCCAGCAGCACAACAGGGACCGGGGAGCTGTTTTTT.

The sample holds a few counts of this clone. This sequence joins TRBV6-1 and TRBJ2-1; TRBD1 is a possible D gene (6 bases). The V end lost 4 bases, the J end lost 4 bases, and 17 bases lay between the germline ends. The length of the CDR3 is 16 residues. Germline-derived CDR1 and CDR2 are MNHNS and SASEGT. The CDR3: CASSASRGQHYNEQFF. CDR3 sequence (DNA): TGTGCCAGCAGTGCTTCCCGGGGACAACATTACAATGAGCAGTTCTTC.

This chain links TRBV6-2 or TRBV6-3 with TRBJ1-1; TRBD1 agrees at 10 bases. V lost 3 bases, J lost 11 bases, and 6 bases stayed unmatched. Germline loops: CDR1 MNHEY, CDR2 SVGEGT. This CDR3 is 13 amino acids long. Here the CDR3 reads CASSYLRQGAAFF. The CDR3 DNA sequence: TGTGCCAGCAGTTATTTAAGACAGGGGGCCGCTTTCTTT.